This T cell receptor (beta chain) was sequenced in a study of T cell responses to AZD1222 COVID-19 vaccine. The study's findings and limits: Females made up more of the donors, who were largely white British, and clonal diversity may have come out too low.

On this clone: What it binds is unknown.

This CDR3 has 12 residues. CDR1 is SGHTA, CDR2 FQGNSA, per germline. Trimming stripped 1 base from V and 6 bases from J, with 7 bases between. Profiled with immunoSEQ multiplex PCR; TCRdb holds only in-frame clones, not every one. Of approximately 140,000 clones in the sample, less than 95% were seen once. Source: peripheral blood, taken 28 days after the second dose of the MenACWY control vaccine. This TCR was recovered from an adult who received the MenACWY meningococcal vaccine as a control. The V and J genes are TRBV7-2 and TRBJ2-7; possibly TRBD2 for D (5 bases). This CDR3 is CASSLGLLEQYF. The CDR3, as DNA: TGTGCCAGCAGCTTAGGACTACTCGAGCAGTACTTC. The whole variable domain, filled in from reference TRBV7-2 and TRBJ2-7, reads GAGVSQSPSNKVTEKGKDVELRCDPISGHTALYWYRQSLGQGLEFLIYFQGNSAPDKSGLPSDRFSAERTGGSVSTLTIQRTQQEDSAVYLCASSLGLLEQYFGPGTRLTVT.